This T cell receptor (beta chain) comes out of a study of blood T cell repertoires in COVID-19. For the study at large: Specimens from acute and convalescent COVID-19 originated in the United States, Italy and Spain. PBMCs, B-cell-depleted T cells, or T cells provided the cDNA or gDNA that made up the material.

As handled by the study authors: Reference gene primer amplification gave estimated nucleated cell counts. Method: immunoSEQ multiplex PCR; TCRdb's copy keeps in-frame clones and lacks some. The V and J calls and clone size were taken over from that table, and D and trimming were inferred from the DNA. Of under 300,000 clones in the sample, 70% to 90% were seen once. The CDR3 has 16 residues. The V and J ends lost 2 bases and 4 bases respectively, with 17 bases between them. CDR1 and CDR2 from the germline V gene are SGDLS and YYNGEE. Sequencing was carried out using peripheral blood. The chain links TRBV9 to TRBJ2-3, with D possibly TRBD2 on 6 matching bases. This receptor was identified in a man aged 55 to 70 with acute or convalescent COVID-19. The CDR3 DNA reads TGTGCCAGCAGCGTGCGCAGCGGGTCCTCGGCAGATACGCAGTATTTT. The encoded protein is CASSVRSGSSADTQYF.